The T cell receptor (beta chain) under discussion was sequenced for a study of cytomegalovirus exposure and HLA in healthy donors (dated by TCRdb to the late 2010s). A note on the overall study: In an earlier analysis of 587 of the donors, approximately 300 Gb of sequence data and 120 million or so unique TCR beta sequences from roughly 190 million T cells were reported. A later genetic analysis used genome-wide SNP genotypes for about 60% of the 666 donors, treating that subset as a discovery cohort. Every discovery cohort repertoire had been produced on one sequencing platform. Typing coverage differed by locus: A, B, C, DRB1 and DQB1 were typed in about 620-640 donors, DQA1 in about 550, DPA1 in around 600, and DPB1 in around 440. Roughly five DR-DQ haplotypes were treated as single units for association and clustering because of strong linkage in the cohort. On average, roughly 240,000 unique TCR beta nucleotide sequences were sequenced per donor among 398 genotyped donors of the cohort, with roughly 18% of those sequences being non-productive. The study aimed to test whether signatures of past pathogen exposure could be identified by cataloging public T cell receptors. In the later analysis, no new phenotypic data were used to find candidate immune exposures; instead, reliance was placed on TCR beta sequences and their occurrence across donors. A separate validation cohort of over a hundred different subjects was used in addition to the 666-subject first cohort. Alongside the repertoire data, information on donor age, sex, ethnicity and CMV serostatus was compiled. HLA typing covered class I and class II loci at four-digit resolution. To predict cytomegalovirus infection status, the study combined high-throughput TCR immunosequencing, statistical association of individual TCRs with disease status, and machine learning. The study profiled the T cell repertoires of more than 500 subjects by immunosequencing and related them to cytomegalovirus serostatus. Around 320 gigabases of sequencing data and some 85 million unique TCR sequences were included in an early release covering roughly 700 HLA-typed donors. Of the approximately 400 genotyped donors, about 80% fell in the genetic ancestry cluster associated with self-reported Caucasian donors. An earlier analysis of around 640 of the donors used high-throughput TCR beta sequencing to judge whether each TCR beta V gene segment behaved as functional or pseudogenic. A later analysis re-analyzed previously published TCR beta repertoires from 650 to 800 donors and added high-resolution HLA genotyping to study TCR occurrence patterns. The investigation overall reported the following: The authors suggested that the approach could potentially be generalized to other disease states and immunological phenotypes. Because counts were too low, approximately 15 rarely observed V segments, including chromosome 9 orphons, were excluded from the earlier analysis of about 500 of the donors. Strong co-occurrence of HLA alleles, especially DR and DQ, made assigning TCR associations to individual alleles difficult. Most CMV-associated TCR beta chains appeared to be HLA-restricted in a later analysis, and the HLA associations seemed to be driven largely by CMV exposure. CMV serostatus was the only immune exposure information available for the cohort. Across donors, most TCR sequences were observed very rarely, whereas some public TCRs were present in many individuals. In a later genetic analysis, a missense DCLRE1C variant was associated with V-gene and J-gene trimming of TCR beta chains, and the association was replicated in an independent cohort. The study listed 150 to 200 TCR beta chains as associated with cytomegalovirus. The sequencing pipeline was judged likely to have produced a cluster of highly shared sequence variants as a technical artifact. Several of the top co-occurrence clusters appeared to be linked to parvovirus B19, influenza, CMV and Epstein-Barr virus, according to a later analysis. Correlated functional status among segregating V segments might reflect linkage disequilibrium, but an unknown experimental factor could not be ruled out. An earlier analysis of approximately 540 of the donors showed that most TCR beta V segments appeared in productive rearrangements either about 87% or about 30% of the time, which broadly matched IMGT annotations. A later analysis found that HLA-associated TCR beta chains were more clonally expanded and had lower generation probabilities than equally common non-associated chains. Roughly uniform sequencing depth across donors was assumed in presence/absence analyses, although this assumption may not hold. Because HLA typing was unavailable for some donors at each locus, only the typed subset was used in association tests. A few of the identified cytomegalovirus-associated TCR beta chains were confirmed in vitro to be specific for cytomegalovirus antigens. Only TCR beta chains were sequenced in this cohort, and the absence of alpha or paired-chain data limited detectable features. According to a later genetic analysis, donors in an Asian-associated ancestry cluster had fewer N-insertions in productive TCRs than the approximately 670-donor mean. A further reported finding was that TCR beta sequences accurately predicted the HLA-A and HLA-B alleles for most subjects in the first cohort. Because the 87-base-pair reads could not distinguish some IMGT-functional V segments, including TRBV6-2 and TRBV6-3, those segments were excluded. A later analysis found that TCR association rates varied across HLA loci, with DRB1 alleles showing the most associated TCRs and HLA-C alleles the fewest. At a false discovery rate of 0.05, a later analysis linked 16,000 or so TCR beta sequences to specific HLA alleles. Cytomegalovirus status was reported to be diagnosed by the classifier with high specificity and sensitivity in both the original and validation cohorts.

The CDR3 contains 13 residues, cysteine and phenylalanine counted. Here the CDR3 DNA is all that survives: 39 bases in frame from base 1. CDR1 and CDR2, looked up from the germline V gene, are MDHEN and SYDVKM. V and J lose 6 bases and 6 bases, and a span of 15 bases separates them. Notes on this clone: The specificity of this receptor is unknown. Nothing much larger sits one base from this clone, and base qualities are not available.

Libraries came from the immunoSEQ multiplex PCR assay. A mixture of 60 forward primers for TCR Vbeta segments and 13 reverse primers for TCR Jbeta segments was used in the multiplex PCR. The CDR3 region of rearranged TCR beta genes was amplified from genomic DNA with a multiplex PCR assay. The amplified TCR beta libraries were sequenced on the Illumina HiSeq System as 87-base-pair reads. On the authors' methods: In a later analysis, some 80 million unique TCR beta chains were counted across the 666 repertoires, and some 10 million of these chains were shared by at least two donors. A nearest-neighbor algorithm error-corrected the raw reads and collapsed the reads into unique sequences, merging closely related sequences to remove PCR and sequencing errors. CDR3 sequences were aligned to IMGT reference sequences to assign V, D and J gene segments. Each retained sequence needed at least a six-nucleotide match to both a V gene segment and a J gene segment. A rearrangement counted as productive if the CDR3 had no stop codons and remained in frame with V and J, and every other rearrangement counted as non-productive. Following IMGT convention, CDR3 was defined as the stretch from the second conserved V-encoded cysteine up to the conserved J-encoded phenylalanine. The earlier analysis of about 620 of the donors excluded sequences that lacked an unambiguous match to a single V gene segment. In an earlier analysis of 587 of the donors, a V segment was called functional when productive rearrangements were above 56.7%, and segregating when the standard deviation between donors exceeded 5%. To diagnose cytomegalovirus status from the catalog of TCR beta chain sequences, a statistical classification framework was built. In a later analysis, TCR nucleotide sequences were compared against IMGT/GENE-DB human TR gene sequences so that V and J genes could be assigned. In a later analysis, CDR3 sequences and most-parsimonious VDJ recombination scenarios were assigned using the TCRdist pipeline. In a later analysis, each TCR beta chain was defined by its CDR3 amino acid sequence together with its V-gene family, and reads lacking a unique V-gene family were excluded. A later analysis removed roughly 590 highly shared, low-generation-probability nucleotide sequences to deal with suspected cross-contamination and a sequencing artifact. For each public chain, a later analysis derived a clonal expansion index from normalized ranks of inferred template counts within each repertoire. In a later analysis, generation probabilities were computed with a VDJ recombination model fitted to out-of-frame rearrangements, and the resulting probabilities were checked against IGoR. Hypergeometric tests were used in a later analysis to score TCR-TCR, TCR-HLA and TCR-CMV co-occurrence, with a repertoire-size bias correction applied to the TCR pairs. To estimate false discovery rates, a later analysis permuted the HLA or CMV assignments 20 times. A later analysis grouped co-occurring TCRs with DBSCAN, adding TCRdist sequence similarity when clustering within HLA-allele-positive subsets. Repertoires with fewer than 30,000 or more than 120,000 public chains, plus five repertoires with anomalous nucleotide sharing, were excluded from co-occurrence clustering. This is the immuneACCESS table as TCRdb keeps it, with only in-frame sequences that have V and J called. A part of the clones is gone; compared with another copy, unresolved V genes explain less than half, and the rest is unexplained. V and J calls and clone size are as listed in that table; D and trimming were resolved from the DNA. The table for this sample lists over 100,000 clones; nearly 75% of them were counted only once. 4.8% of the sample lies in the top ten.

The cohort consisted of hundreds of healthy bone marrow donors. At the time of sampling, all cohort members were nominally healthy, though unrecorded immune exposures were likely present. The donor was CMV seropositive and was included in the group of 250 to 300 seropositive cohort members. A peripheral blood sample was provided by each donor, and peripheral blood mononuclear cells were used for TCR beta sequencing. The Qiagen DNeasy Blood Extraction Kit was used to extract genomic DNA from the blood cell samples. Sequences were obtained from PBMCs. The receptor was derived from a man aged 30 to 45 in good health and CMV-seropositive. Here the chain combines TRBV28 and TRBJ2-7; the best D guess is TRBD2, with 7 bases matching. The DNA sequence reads TGTGCCAGCAGCCCTTCGGGGGGCTCCGAGCAGTACTTC. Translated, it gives CASSPSGGSEQYF.